These 5 T cell receptor beta chains came from one sample sequenced in a study of human T cells and chemical hapten exposure. Time point defined: patch test 1, 2 weeks after DPC sensitization. Described treatment: therapeutic diphenylcyclopropenone sensitization with weekly scalp DPC. TCRdb called the RACE reads again in MiXCR, with one record for every CDR3 protein. The table lists more than 70,000 distinct CDR3 sequences, around 11% of them singletons, with 3.5% to 4.5% in the top ten. This material consisted of whole blood, taken in connection with sensitization to the hapten diphenylcyclopropenone (DPC). The receptor source for this set is a woman aged 55-70 years with alopecia areata. Some clones in this sample may be carry-over from other donors' samples.

The V call is TRBV12-3 or TRBV12-4, the J call TRBJ1-4, with TRBD1 identical over 8 bases. The CDR3 extends over 15 amino acids. J was trimmed by 2 bases and V by 6 bases; bases with no gene match: 5. CDR3 loop: CASSFGQGTNEKLFF. The CDR3 DNA follows: TGTGCCAGCAGCTTTGGACAGGGCACTAATGAAAAACTGTTTTTT.

Only a few counts were recorded for this clonotype. The chain is built from TRBV10-1 and TRBJ1-1, with 9 nucleotides matching TRBD1. Per germline, CDR1 WNHNN and CDR2 SYGVQD (reference sequence). The CDR3 length is 14 residues. Trimming at V came to 7 bases and at J to 0 bases, leaving 3 bases not matched to a gene. Written as DNA, the CDR3 is TGCGCCAGCATCGGGACAGGGATGAACACTGAAGCTTTCTTT. It encodes CASIGTGMNTEAFF.

This chain uses TRBV20-1 with TRBJ1-1, with D possibly TRBD1 on 5 matching bases. CDR1 is DFQATT and CDR2 is SNEGSKA in the germline V gene (reference sequence). The V end was cut by 6 bases, the J end by 0 bases, with 20 bases between. The CDR3 loop spans 16 amino acids. CDR3 nucleotide sequence: TGCAGTGCAACCCAAGGGGAACACCGAATGAACACTGAAGCTTTCTTT. This codes for CSATQGEHRMNTEAFF.

In this sample, this clonotype turned up a few times. V and J are TRBV6-1 and TRBJ2-3; tentative D call: TRBD1 (6 bases). Trimming left V 6 bases short and J 4 bases short, with 17 bases between. The CDR3 consists of 15 residues. Germline V CDR1 and CDR2: MNHNS, SASEGT. The CDR3 bases are TGTGCCAGCAGGTTAAACAGGGCCTCTCCAGATACGCAGTATTTT. Translation: CASRLNRASPDTQYF.

This clonotype was counted a few times. This chain joins TRBV7-9 and TRBJ2-1, with 11 bases that match TRBD2. Trimming took 5 bases from V and 6 from J; bases not matched to a gene: 12. Looked up from germline, CDR1 is SEHNR and CDR2 is FQNEAQ (reference sequence). This CDR3 spans 17 amino acids. CDR3 nucleotides: TGTGCCAGCAGCGAGATAGCGGGGGGGCACTCTGGCAATGAGCAGTTCTTC. Translating it yields CASSEIAGGHSGNEQFF.